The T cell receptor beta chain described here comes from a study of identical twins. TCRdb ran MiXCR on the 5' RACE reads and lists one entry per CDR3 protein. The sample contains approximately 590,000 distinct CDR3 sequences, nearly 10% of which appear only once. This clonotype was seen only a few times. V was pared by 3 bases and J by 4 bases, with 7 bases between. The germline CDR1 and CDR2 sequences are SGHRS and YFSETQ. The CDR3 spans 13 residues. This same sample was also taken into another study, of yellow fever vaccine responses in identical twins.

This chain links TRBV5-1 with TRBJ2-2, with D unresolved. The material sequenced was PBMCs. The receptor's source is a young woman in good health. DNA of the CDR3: TGCGCCAGCAGCTCCCATCGCACCGGGGAGCTGTTTTTT. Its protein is CASSSHRTGELFF.